This T cell receptor (beta chain) stems from a study of OX40 agonist ivuxolimab in advanced cancers. Whole-study context: Prior checkpoint blockade (anti-PD-1, anti-PD-L1 or anti-CTLA-4) was permitted; approximately 44% had it. Study outcomes and limitations: Blood T cells, both CD4+ and CD8+, expanded clonally by week 6 at 0.1 to 3.0 mg/kg.

Assay: immunoSEQ multiplex PCR; the TCRdb copy retains only in-frame clones and omits some. The data contain 50,000 or so clones, less than 90% of them singletons. Germline V gene lookup returns CDR1 SGHVS and CDR2 FNYEAQ. The CDR3 is made up of 20 amino acids. V shed 1 base and J 6 bases; nucleotides not matched to a gene: 23. For this clone: Antigen unknown.

The TCR was taken from an adult with an advanced solid tumor such as melanoma, head and neck, liver or kidney cancer. This sample comprised CD4+ or CD8+ T cells sorted from blood, obtained in a trial of the OX40 agonist ivuxolimab. The chain is built from TRBV7-6 and TRBJ1-2, with 7 nucleotides matching TRBD1. This chain's CDR3 is CASSLGPTGTVSGGFDGYTF. CDR3 bases: TGTGCCAGCAGCTTAGGACCGACAGGGACCGTCTCAGGGGGGTTTGATGGCTACACCTTC.